The entry that follows covers one T cell receptor beta chain sequence. Its antigen is unidentified. V dropped 2 bases and J dropped 0; count of bases not matched to a gene: 5. The germline V gene has CDR1 MDHEN and CDR2 SYDVKM. The CDR3 loop spans 16 amino acids. The data belong to a study of cytomegalovirus exposure and HLA in healthy donors. The study ran its PCR with 60 Vbeta and 13 Jbeta primers. TCRdb keeps only in-frame clones here, not all; method: immunoSEQ multiplex PCR. The table lists around 130,000 clones, about three quarters of them singletons. Broader study findings: Later analysis identified around 15,000 TCR beta sequences associated with HLA alleles, using a false discovery rate threshold of 0.05. In a later analysis, HLA-C alleles had the fewest associated TCRs, DRB1 alleles the most. Three chains linked to CMV were shown in vitro to be specific for CMV antigens. Reports indicate that TCR beta sequences accurately predicted the HLA-A and HLA-B alleles of most subjects.

The origin of this receptor is a man aged 40-49 years in good health and CMV-seropositive. This sequence joins TRBV28 and TRBJ1-1; 8 bases agree with TRBD1. Input material: PBMCs. The CDR3: CASSLMDRAVNTEAFF. CDR3 in DNA: TGTGCCAGCAGTTTAATGGACAGGGCAGTGAACACTGAAGCTTTCTTT. The variable domain in full, with the rest retrieved from reference TRBV28 and TRBJ1-1, is DVKVTQSSRYLVKRTGEKVFLECVQDMDHENMFWYRQDPGLGLRLIYFSYDVKMKEKGDIPEGYSVSREKKERFSLILESASTNQTSMYLCASSLMDRAVNTEAFFGQGTRLTVV.